These 31 T cell receptor beta chains originate from one sample sequenced in a study of blood T cell repertoires in COVID-19. Using immunoSEQ multiplex PCR, the repertoire was profiled, and TCRdb retains in-frame clones only, with some absent. The sample carries hundreds of thousands of clones, roughly 90% recorded once. Sample: peripheral blood. The receptor set was obtained from a woman aged 30 to 39 with active or convalescent COVID-19.

The chain recombines TRBV9 with TRBJ2-4; no clear D. The CDR3 consists of 14 residues. With 0 bases removed from V and 2 bases from J, the gap between germline ends came to 6 bases. The germline CDR1 and CDR2 sequences are SGDLS and YYNGEE. This chain's CDR3 is CASSVEPTKNIQYF. CDR3 DNA: TGTGCCAGCAGCGTAGAACCTACCAAAAACATTCAGTACTTC.

This chain connects TRBV6-6 to TRBJ2-7, with TRBD2 matching 10 bases. The CDR3 contains 14 residues. The germline gives CDR1 MNHNY, CDR2 SVGAGI (reference sequence). V lost 4 bases to trimming and J lost 4 bases; unmatched junction nucleotides: 4. CDR3 region: CASSFLAGEYEQYF. The CDR3 DNA follows: TGTGCCAGCAGTTTTCTAGCGGGAGAATACGAGCAGTACTTC.

This CDR3 is CASQGTASSYEQYF. Here the CDR3 DNA reads TGTGCCAGTCAGGGGACAGCGAGCTCCTACGAGCAGTACTTC. J is TRBJ2-7 and V is TRBV6-5; the match to TRBD1 covers 7 bases. Per the germline V gene, CDR1 is MNHEY and CDR2 is SVGAGI. V shed 9 bases, J shed 0 bases, and the junction held 8 bases outside the gene matches. The CDR3 consists of 14 residues.

The rearrangement uses TRBV19 and TRBJ2-7; D is undetermined. Per germline, CDR1 LNHDA and CDR2 SQIVND (reference sequence). Trimming took off 1 base at V and 5 bases at J, with 15 bases between the two ends. This CDR3 is built from 15 residues. The CDR3 is CASSIASSLMDEQYF. The DNA of the CDR3 is TGTGCCAGTAGTATAGCCTCGAGTCTGATGGACGAGCAGTACTTC. The whole variable domain, remainder taken from reference TRBV19 and TRBJ2-7, is DGGITQSPKYLFRKEGQNVTLSCEQNLNHDAMYWYRQDPGQGLRLIYYSQIVNDFQKGDIAEGYSVSREKKESFPLTVTSAQKNPTAFYLCASSIASSLMDEQYFGPGTRLTVT.

The genes are TRBV10-3 and TRBJ2-7; TRBD1 matches at 11 bases. This CDR3 has 13 residues. Germline V gene data show CDR1 as ENHRY and CDR2 as SYGVKD. J lost 2 bases, V lost 9 bases, and 3 bases had no gene match. In DNA form, the CDR3 reads TGTGCCATAGGGACAGGGGGGACCTACGAGCAGTACTTC. It codes for CAIGTGGTYEQYF.

The gene calls are TRBV6-5 and TRBJ1-2, with D possibly TRBD1 on 5 matching bases. Trimming removed 2 bases at V and 7 bases at J, with 11 bases between. Germline V gene data show CDR1 as MNHEY and CDR2 as SVGAGI. This CDR3 is built from 13 residues. CDR3 DNA: TGTGCCAGCAGTTACCCGGGACTAGGTGGCTACACCTTC. The encoded protein is CASSYPGLGGYTF.

V gene TRBV7-2 combines with J gene TRBJ2-7; TRBD1 agrees at 7 bases. J gave up 4 bases and V 1 base, and 4 bases lay outside the gene matches. The CDR3 runs 14 residues. Per the germline V gene, CDR1 is SGHTA and CDR2 is FQGNSA. The CDR3: CASSLGQGAYEQYF. The CDR3 region has the DNA TGTGCCAGCAGCTTAGGACAGGGAGCATACGAGCAGTACTTC.

The chain recombines TRBV19 with TRBJ2-3; D is possibly TRBD2 (6 bases). The length of the CDR3 is 14 residues. V lost 6 bases and J 2 bases, leaving 12 bases between the germline ends. CDR1 is LNHDA, CDR2 SQIVND, per germline (reference sequence). Here the CDR3 reads CASSKLAVTDTQYF. CDR3 nucleotides: TGTGCCAGTAGCAAATTAGCGGTCACAGATACGCAGTATTTT.

This chain connects TRBV7-2 to TRBJ2-3, with 12 nucleotides matching TRBD2. The V gene's germline CDR1 is SGHTA and CDR2 FQGNSA. The ends lost 5 bases at V and 4 bases at J; junction bases unmatched: 10. The CDR3 extends over 17 amino acids. In nucleotides, the CDR3 is TGTGCCAGCAGCCCCAGACTAGCGGGAGTTGGCGCAGATACGCAGTATTTT. It specifies CASSPRLAGVGADTQYF.

The J gene is TRBJ1-2, the V gene TRBV29-1; 11 bases are a match to TRBD1. The CDR3 consists of 14 residues. With 4 bases clipped from V and 3 bases from J, the junction kept 4 bases outside the gene matches. From germline, CDR1 is SQVTM and CDR2 ANQGSEA. CDR3 in amino acids: CSVGSDRGHYGYTF. CDR3 in DNA: TGCAGCGTTGGCTCGGACAGGGGGCACTATGGCTACACCTTC.

The DNA of the CDR3 is TGTGCCAGCAGCTCCCCGACAGGGGGCGTCAATGAGCAGTTCTTC. Translation: CASSSPTGGVNEQFF. The chain links TRBV11-2 to TRBJ2-1; 10 nucleotides match TRBD1. The CDR3 runs to 15 residues. Germline V gives CDR1 SGHAT, CDR2 FQNNGV. J gave up 6 bases and V 4 bases, and 6 bases lay outside the gene matches.

The gene calls are TRBV13 and TRBJ2-3; 8 nucleotides agree with TRBD2. This CDR3 contains 18 residues. V shed 4 bases, J shed 5 bases, and the junction held 17 bases outside the gene matches. CDR1 is PRHDT and CDR2 is FYEKMQ in the germline V gene (reference sequence). The CDR3 spells CASSSERGTREELDTQYF. The CDR3 DNA follows: TGTGCCAGCAGCTCAGAGCGGGGGACCCGAGAAGAACTAGATACGCAGTATTTT.

This clone was detected only once. CDR3: CASSLTGQPLDYGYTF. CDR3 sequence (DNA): TGCGCCAGCAGCTTGACAGGACAGCCCCTAGACTATGGCTACACCTTC. This sequence joins TRBV5-1 and TRBJ1-2; D possibly corresponds to TRBD1 (6 bases). The V end was cut by 1 base, the J end by 3 bases, with 16 bases between. CDR3 length: 16 residues. CDR1 is SGHRS and CDR2 is YFSETQ in the germline V gene. The full variable domain, with the rest looked up from reference TRBV5-1 and TRBJ1-2, is KAGVTQTPRYLIKTRGQQVTLSCSPISGHRSVSWYQQTPGQGLQFLFEYFSETQRNKGNFPGRFSGRQFSNSRSEMNVSTLELGDSALYLCASSLTGQPLDYGYTFGSGTRLTVV.

This chain joins TRBV2 and TRBJ1-2, with D possibly being TRBD1 (5 bases). CDR3 length: 14 amino acids. Germline V gene lookup returns CDR1 SNHLY and CDR2 FYNNEI. V lost 6 bases to trimming and J lost 2 bases, with 13 bases between them. The CDR3 sequence: CASSGRVGNYGYTF. For the CDR3, the DNA is TGTGCCAGCAGCGGCAGGGTGGGGAACTATGGCTACACCTTC.

The CDR3 DNA sequence: TGTGCCAGCAGCCCGAGGGAACAGTTAAACACTGAAGCTTTCTTT. Amino acid sequence: CASSPREQLNTEAFF. This chain uses TRBV14 with TRBJ1-1; D remains ambiguous. Trimming removed 4 bases from V and 2 bases from J, with 14 bases in between. CDR3 length equals 15 residues. Germline V CDR1 and CDR2: SGHDN, FVKESK.

The rearrangement links TRBV4-1 to TRBJ2-7; 8 nucleotides agree with TRBD1. Trimming removed 0 bases from V and 3 bases from J; junction bases left unmatched: 13. Germline CDR1 MGHRA, CDR2 YSYEKL. The CDR3 has 18 amino acids. The CDR3 reads CASSQDYRQGFRFYEQYF. The CDR3 coding sequence is TGCGCCAGCAGCCAAGATTATAGACAGGGGTTTCGCTTCTACGAGCAGTACTTC.

The chain links TRBV10-1 to TRBJ2-3, with a weak D call TRBD2 (5 bases). Looked up from germline, CDR1 is WNHNN and CDR2 is SYGVQD (reference sequence). Trimming cost V 5 bases and J 2 bases, with 14 bases left between them. This CDR3 has 15 amino acids. The DNA for the CDR3 is TGCGCCAGCAGTATTGGCGGGTCATCCACAGATACGCAGTATTTT. Translation gives CASSIGGSSTDTQYF.

In DNA, the CDR3 is TGTGCCAGCAGTCGAACAGGGGAGGTCTACGAGCAGTACTTC. The encoded protein is CASSRTGEVYEQYF. V and J are TRBV7-8 and TRBJ2-7, with D perhaps matching TRBD1 (7 bases). CDR1 and CDR2 from the germline V gene are SGHVS and FQNEAQ. V was trimmed by 6 bases and J by 3 bases, leaving 15 bases between them. CDR3 length: 14 amino acids.

J is TRBJ2-2 and V is TRBV19; 7 bases line up with TRBD2. The CDR3 extends over 13 amino acids. Germline V gene sequence: CDR1 LNHDA, CDR2 SQIVND (reference sequence). V was clipped by 10 bases and J by 8 bases; unmatched bases: 10. The CDR3 here is CAIRGETRGELFF. The CDR3 DNA reads as TGTGCCATCCGGGGGGAGACTCGAGGGGAGCTGTTTTTT.

The gene calls are TRBV7-2 and TRBJ1-2; 12 bases match TRBD1. The CDR3 is 14 residues long. CDR1 is SGHTA and CDR2 is FQGNSA in the germline V gene. The V segment lost 6 bases and the J segment 8 bases; nucleotides outside the gene matches: 7. CDR3 sequence (DNA): TGTGCCAGCAGTCGGGGACAGGGGGCTCGAGGCTACACCTTC. This gives the protein CASSRGQGARGYTF.

The rearrangement joins TRBV3-1 (or the pseudogene TRBV3-2) to TRBJ2-3; 10 positions match TRBD2. The V gene's germline CDR1 is LGHDT and CDR2 YNNKEL (reference sequence). The CDR3 sequence is 18 residues long. Trimming took 1 base from V and 5 from J; bases not matched to a gene: 12. The chain's CDR3 is CASSQGPLAGGIGDTQYF. CDR3 coding DNA: TGTGCCAGCAGCCAAGGGCCGTTAGCGGGGGGAATTGGAGATACGCAGTATTTT.

About this clone: At the DNA level, this CDR3 is encoded by other sequences in the same sample as well. The CDR3 bases are TGTGCCAGCAGTGAAGGACCACGGGACACTGAAGCTTTCTTT. This codes for CASSEGPRDTEAFF. This chain joins TRBV2 and TRBJ1-1; D ambiguous. The V gene's germline CDR1 is SNHLY and CDR2 FYNNEI. V gave up 1 base and J gave up 3 bases, with 9 bases separating them. There are 14 residues in the CDR3.

This clone has only a few counts. The chain recombines TRBV3-1 (or the pseudogene TRBV3-2) with TRBJ1-1; the D is unclear. The CDR3 runs to 15 residues. Looked up from germline, CDR1 is LGHDT and CDR2 is YNNKEL (reference sequence). V was clipped by 4 bases and J by 2 bases, with 14 bases between them. Written as DNA, the CDR3 is TGTGCCAGCAGCCTCGCCCTCGGGAGCAACACTGAAGCTTTCTTT. It specifies CASSLALGSNTEAFF.

This chain joins TRBV2 and TRBJ2-1; D not resolved. The CDR3 is made up of 14 amino acids. V lost 7 bases, J lost 4 bases, and 14 bases lay in between. Per germline, CDR1 SNHLY and CDR2 FYNNEI. The DNA of the CDR3 is TGTGCCAGCACCTCAGCGAGAACGTACAATGAGCAGTTCTTC. Protein sequence: CASTSARTYNEQFF.

The chain uses TRBV5-4 and TRBJ2-7; 8 bases align to TRBD2. Germline trimming cut 3 bases from V and 0 bases from J; bases unmatched to any gene: 8. The CDR3 is made up of 16 amino acids. Germline V CDR1 and CDR2: SGHNT, YYREEE (reference sequence). CDR3 in DNA: TGTGCCAGCAGCTCGGACGGGGGGGTTAACTCCTACGAGCAGTACTTC. It is translated as CASSSDGGVNSYEQYF.

This clone showed up just once. This chain joins TRBV29-1 and TRBJ2-3; D perhaps matches TRBD2 (7 bases). CDR3 length equals 13 residues. Trimming took off 7 bases at V and 4 bases at J, with 15 bases between the two ends. The germline V gene has CDR1 SQVTM and CDR2 ANQGSEA. The DNA for the CDR3 is TGCAGCGGCCGAGGGGGGGACGCAGATACGCAGTATTTT. Residues: CSGRGGDADTQYF.

The V gene is TRBV11-3, the J gene TRBJ2-1, with 7 bases that match TRBD2. In germline, CDR1 is SGHNT, CDR2 YENEEA. The CDR3 consists of 15 residues. Losses at the gene ends were 4 bases for V and 10 bases for J; bases not matched to a gene: 13. DNA of the CDR3: TGTGCCAGCAGCTCCAGTTGGGGAAGCGGGGACGAGCAGTTCTTC. Its translation: CASSSSWGSGDEQFF.

This sequence joins TRBV14 and TRBJ2-1; no clear D. V lost 1 base, J lost 6 bases, and 16 bases lay in between. The CDR3 sequence is 16 residues long. CDR1 and CDR2 (germline): SGHDN, FVKESK. CDR3 bases: TGTGCCAGCAGCCAAGGATCGTTCCTAGTAGGCAATGAGCAGTTCTTC. Protein product: CASSQGSFLVGNEQFF.

V gene TRBV30 combines with J gene TRBJ2-7; D may be TRBD2 (5 bases). Germline V gene data show CDR1 as GTSNPN and CDR2 as SVGIG (reference sequence). The CDR3 has 14 residues. V dropped 3 bases and J dropped 2 bases, with 14 bases sitting between them. This CDR3 is CAWSGTGITYEQYF. DNA of the CDR3: TGTGCCTGGAGCGGAACGGGGATAACCTACGAGCAGTACTTC.

The chain is built from TRBV13 and TRBJ2-2, with TRBD1 matching 8 bases. V shed 5 bases and J 4 bases; nucleotides not matched to a gene: 6. The CDR3 has 15 amino acids. CDR1 PRHDT and CDR2 FYEKMQ come from the germline V gene (reference sequence). As DNA, the CDR3 is TGTGCCAGCAGCCCAGAAACAGGGGGCACCGGGGAGCTGTTTTTT. This translates into CASSPETGGTGELFF.

The chain joins TRBV2 to TRBJ2-7; TRBD1 might be the D (6 bases). The germline CDR1 and CDR2 sequences are SNHLY and FYNNEI. The V and J ends lost 7 bases and 0 bases respectively, with 16 bases between them. The CDR3 covers 15 residues. CDR3 coding DNA: TGTGCCAGCACCCCAACAGGGCTGAGCTCCTACGAGCAGTACTTC. Translated, it gives CASTPTGLSSYEQYF. The full variable domain, its missing parts supplied by reference TRBV2 and TRBJ2-7, is EPEVTQTPSHQVTQMGQEVILRCVPISNHLYFYWYRQILGQKVEFLVSFYNNEISEKSEIFDDQFSVERPDGSNFTLKIRSTKLEDSAMYFCASTPTGLSSYEQYFGPGTRLTVT.